One sample yielded the 10 T cell receptor beta chains listed below, sequenced in a study of graft-versus-host responses after intestinal transplantation. Method: immunoSEQ multiplex PCR; TCRdb's copy keeps in-frame clones and lacks some. The sample has some 15,000 clones, about 94% seen once. Sequenced material: PBMCs, taken 9 days after transplant. These receptors were collected from a human patient who received an intestinal transplant, so some T cells may come from the graft donor.

The V and J genes are TRBV11-3 and TRBJ2-1; 9 bases fit TRBD2. CDR1 SGHNT and CDR2 YENEEA come from the germline V gene. Trimming took 4 bases from V and 1 from J; bases not matched to a gene: 5. CDR3 length: 16 residues. CDR3 DNA sequence: TGTGCCAGCAGCTCAGGACTAGCGTTGTCCTACAATGAGCAGTTCTTC. Its protein is CASSSGLALSYNEQFF.

This chain connects TRBV5-8 to TRBJ1-3; 7 bases align to TRBD1. The germline V gene encodes CDR1 SGHTS and CDR2 YDEGEE. This CDR3 has 13 residues. CDR3 residues: CGDSDISGNTIYF. CDR3 nucleotides: TGTGGGGACAGCGACATCTCTGGAAACACCATATATTTT. The entire variable domain, with the rest obtained from reference TRBV5-8 and TRBJ1-3, is as follows: EAGVTQSPTHLIKTRGQQATLRCSPISGHTSVYWYQQALGLGLQFLLWYDEGEERNRGNFPPRFSGRQFPNYSSELNVNALELEDSALYLCGDSDISGNTIYFGEGSWLTVV.

This clone was seen a single time. This chain uses TRBV6-6 with TRBJ2-7; D gene unclear. Trimming removed 0 bases from V and 6 bases from J, with 12 bases in between. The germline V gene has CDR1 MNHNY and CDR2 SVGAGI (reference sequence). This CDR3 contains 14 residues. The CDR3 region is CASSYSAWSREQYF. CDR3 sequence (DNA): TGTGCCAGCAGTTACTCGGCATGGTCCCGCGAGCAGTACTTC.

The V gene is TRBV7-3, the J gene TRBJ1-3, with unresolved D. The CDR3 is 15 residues long. Germline values: CDR1 SGHTA, CDR2 FQGTGA. Trimming removed 0 bases from V and 4 bases from J, with 10 bases in between. The CDR3 protein is CASSLTGSSGNTIYF. Here the CDR3 DNA reads TGTGCCAGCAGCTTAACAGGCTCCTCGGGAAACACCATATATTTT.

A single count supports this clone. The rearrangement links TRBV6-9 to TRBJ2-3; D gene ambiguous. Trimming pared 8 bases from V and 4 bases from J, leaving 10 bases between. The length of the CDR3 is 12 residues. Germline CDR1 MNHGY, CDR2 SVAAGI. As DNA, the CDR3 is TGTGCCAGCGGGCGTAGGGCAGATACGCAGTATTTT. It translates to CASGRRADTQYF.

V gene TRBV27 combines with J gene TRBJ2-7, with D perhaps matching TRBD2 (6 bases). The CDR3 runs to 13 residues. Trimming shortened V by 4 bases and J by 3 bases, and 10 bases separated the two germline ends. CDR1 and CDR2 from the germline V gene are MNHEY and SMNVEV (reference sequence). CDR3 amino acids: CASSSRLDYEQYF. Here the CDR3 DNA reads TGTGCCAGCAGTTCCCGACTAGACTACGAGCAGTACTTC.

The chain carries TRBV4-1 and TRBJ2-1; D is perhaps TRBD2 (7 bases). Trimming took off 4 bases at V and 2 bases at J, with 18 bases between the two ends. This CDR3 has 17 residues. Germline V gene sequence: CDR1 MGHRA, CDR2 YSYEKL. DNA of the CDR3: TGCGCCAGCAGCCCCTCAAAGAGGGGGGGCACCTACAATGAGCAGTTCTTC. Protein sequence: CASSPSKRGGTYNEQFF.

This chain uses TRBV6-1 with TRBJ2-7; a possible D gene is TRBD1 (5 bases). There are 13 residues in the CDR3. Germline V gene lookup returns CDR1 MNHNS and CDR2 SASEGT. Trimming stripped 5 bases from V and 7 bases from J, with 15 bases between. The CDR3 sequence: CASSPDSVGEQYF. CDR3 nucleotides: TGTGCCAGCAGTCCCGACAGTGTAGGGGAGCAGTACTTC.

This chain connects TRBV10-2 to TRBJ2-1; D is perhaps TRBD1 or TRBD2 (6 bases each). The CDR3 runs to 14 residues. Trimming pared 6 bases from V and 4 bases from J, leaving 13 bases between. The germline V gene has CDR1 WSHSY and CDR2 SAAADI. The CDR3: CASSEGGLYNEQFF. As DNA, the CDR3 is TGCGCCAGCAGCGAAGGGGGGTTGTACAATGAGCAGTTCTTC.

The J gene is TRBJ2-7, the V gene TRBV28; 8 bases map to TRBD2. Looked up from germline, CDR1 is MDHEN and CDR2 is SYDVKM. The V gene end was trimmed by 7 bases and the J gene end by 2 bases; junction bases not matched to a gene: 7. The CDR3 totals 14 residues. As DNA, the CDR3 is TGTGCCAGCATCGGGAGGGACGGGACCTACGAGCAGTACTTC. This gives the protein CASIGRDGTYEQYF. The full variable domain, rest sourced from reference TRBV28 and TRBJ2-7, is DVKVTQSSRYLVKRTGEKVFLECVQDMDHENMFWYRQDPGLGLRLIYFSYDVKMKEKGDIPEGYSVSREKKERFSLILESASTNQTSMYLCASIGRDGTYEQYFGPGTRLTVT.